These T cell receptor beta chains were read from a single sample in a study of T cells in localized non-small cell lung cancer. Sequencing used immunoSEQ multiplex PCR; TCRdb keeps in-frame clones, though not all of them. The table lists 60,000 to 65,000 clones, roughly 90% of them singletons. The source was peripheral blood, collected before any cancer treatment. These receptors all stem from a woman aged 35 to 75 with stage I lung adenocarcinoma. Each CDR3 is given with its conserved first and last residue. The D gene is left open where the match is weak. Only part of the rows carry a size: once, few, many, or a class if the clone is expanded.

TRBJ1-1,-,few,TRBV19,CASRLTGPYEAFF,TGTGCCAGTAGGCTAACAGGGCCCTATGAAGCTTTCTTT
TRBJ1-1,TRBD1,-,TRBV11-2,CASTRGTANTEAFF,TGTGCCAGCACCCGCGGGACAGCTAACACTGAAGCTTTCTTT
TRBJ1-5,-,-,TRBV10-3,CAISELDQPQHF,TGTGCCATCAGTGAGTTGGATCAGCCCCAGCATTTT
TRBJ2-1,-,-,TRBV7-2,CASSLAASSYNEQFF,TGTGCCAGCAGCTTAGCGGCGAGCTCCTACAATGAGCAGTTCTTC
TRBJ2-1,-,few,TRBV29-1,CSVEAVRAEQFF,TGCAGCGTTGAAGCAGTCCGGGCCGAGCAGTTCTTC
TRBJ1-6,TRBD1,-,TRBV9,CASSEGQGTDSPLHF,TGTGCCAGCAGCGAGGGACAGGGTACGGATTCACCCCTCCACTTT
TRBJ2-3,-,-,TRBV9,CASSRVSSTDTQYF,TGTGCCAGCAGTCGCGTCAGTAGCACAGATACGCAGTATTTT
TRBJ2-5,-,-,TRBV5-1,CASSLGLARQAEETQYF,TGCGCCAGCAGCTTAGGTCTAGCCAGGCAGGCTGAAGAGACCCAGTACTTC
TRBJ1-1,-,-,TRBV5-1,CASSFGVVGSEAFF,TGCGCCAGCAGCTTTGGGGTGGTGGGGTCTGAAGCTTTCTTT
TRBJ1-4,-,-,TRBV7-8,CASTLNPPGRTNEKLFF,TGTGCCAGCACCCTAAATCCCCCAGGGCGAACTAATGAAAAACTGTTTTTT
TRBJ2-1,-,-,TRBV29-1,CSGEVRNEQFF,TGCAGCGGGGAAGTTCGTAATGAGCAGTTCTTC
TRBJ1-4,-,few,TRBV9,CASSVAEGRSEKLFF,TGTGCCAGCAGCGTAGCGGAGGGTAGGAGCGAAAAACTGTTTTTT
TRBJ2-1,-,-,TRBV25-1,CARIRDLMGDNEQFF,TGTGCCAGGATACGGGACTTGATGGGGGACAATGAGCAGTTCTTC
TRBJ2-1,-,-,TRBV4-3,CASSQLPPGALYNEQFF,TGCGCCAGCAGCCAACTCCCACCGGGAGCCTTATACAATGAGCAGTTCTTC
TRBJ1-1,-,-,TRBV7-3,CASSLRGGGTEAFF,TGTGCCAGCAGCTTACGGGGAGGGGGCACTGAAGCTTTCTTT
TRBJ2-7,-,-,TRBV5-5,CASSFDGYYEQYF,TGTGCCAGCAGCTTTGACGGATACTACGAGCAGTACTTC
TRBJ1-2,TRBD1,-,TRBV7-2,CASSPRTGGYGYTF,TGTGCCAGCAGCCCCCGGACAGGGGGATATGGCTACACCTTC
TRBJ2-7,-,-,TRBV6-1,CASSPPPYRASEQYF,TGTGCCAGCTCTCCCCCGCCTTACAGGGCCAGCGAGCAGTACTTC
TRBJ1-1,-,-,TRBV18,CASSPTLGENTEAFF,TGTGCCAGCTCACCGACCTTGGGGGAGAACACTGAAGCTTTCTTT
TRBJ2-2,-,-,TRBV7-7,CASSLDYGAGELFF,TGTGCCAGCAGCTTAGATTACGGGGCCGGGGAGCTGTTTTTT
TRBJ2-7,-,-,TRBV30,CAWSRETGSAYEQYF,TGTGCCTGGAGCCGGGAGACGGGATCGGCCTACGAGCAGTACTTC
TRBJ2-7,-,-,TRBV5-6,CASSRQGEQYF,TGTGCCAGCAGCCGACAAGGGGAGCAGTACTTC
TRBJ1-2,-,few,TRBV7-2,CASSAAVTLYGYTF,TGTGCCAGCAGCGCTGCAGTGACCCTATATGGCTACACCTTC
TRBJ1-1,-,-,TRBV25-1,CVSRGSTEAFF,TGTGTCTCACGGGGGAGCACTGAAGCTTTCTTT
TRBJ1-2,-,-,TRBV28,CASSSVTFYGYTF,TGTGCCAGCAGTTCCGTGACTTTCTATGGCTACACCTTC
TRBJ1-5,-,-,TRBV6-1,CASSELGSNQPQHF,TGTGCCAGCAGTGAATTGGGGAGCAATCAGCCCCAGCATTTT
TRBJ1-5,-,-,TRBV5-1,CASSFRGDQPQHF,TGCGCCAGCAGCTTTAGGGGAGATCAGCCCCAGCATTTT
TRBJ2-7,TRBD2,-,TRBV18,CASSPGLAGYEQYF,TGTGCCAGCTCACCTGGCCTAGCGGGCTACGAGCAGTACTTC